This T cell receptor beta chain was sequenced during a study of blood T cells in healthy people across ages. Whole-study results and caveats: A strong correlation between TCR beta diversity and naive T cell percentage was seen. Getting older went along with TCR beta diversity per million T cells dropping roughly linearly.

Deletions cut 3 bases from V and 3 bases from J, with 24 bases between. From germline, CDR1 is DFQATT and CDR2 SNEGSKA (reference sequence). CDR3 length: 17 amino acids. In the case of this clonotype: No antigen is known for it.

A second roughly 6 to 12 cycle PCR used barcoded and J-beta primers. MiXCR, run by TCRdb on the 5' RACE reads, gives a single entry per CDR3 protein. The sample has about 1 million distinct CDR3 sequences; more than 40% are singletons. The chain employs TRBV20-1 and TRBJ2-7, with D perhaps matching TRBD1 (5 bases). This clonotype originated in an older woman in good health. Input material: blood. The CDR3 here is CSASGRVSSKSLYEQYF. The CDR3 region has the DNA TGCAGTGCTAGCGGCAGGGTTTCCTCCAAATCTCTCTACGAGCAGTACTTC.